The 10 T cell receptor beta chains below all came from one sample that was sequenced in a study of T-cell reconstitution after alpha-beta-depleted transplantation in children. It was with unique molecular identifiers that the TCRbeta library was prepared. Via MiXCR, TCRdb re-called the PCR reads, giving one row per CDR3 protein. The sample includes 440,000 or so distinct CDR3 sequences, 11% seen only once; the top ten take roughly 5%. The specimen was PBMCs from the stem cell graft donor, collected from the stem cell graft. These receptor sequences come from a human donor who donated a stem cell graft to a child with acute myeloid leukemia.

This clonotype showed up just a few times. This chain joins TRBV12-3 or TRBV12-4 and TRBJ2-1; 9 bases are shared with TRBD2. V shed 2 bases and J 6 bases; nucleotides not matched to a gene: 5. The CDR3 runs 15 residues. The CDR3 DNA reads TGTGCCAGCAGTTTACGACTAGCGGACCTCAATGAGCAGTTCTTC. Its protein is CASSLRLADLNEQFF.

This clonotype has at least ten counts. The rearrangement links TRBV6-2 or TRBV6-3 to TRBJ2-2, with TRBD2 matching over 13 bases. V lost 10 bases to trimming and J lost 6 bases; unmatched junction nucleotides: 11. CDR1 MNHEY and CDR2 SVGEGT come from the germline V gene. This CDR3 comprises 16 residues. CDR3 bases: TGTGCCACCGTAGGACTAGCGGGAGACGGAGCCGGGGAGCTGTTTTTT. This translates into CATVGLAGDGAGELFF.

This clonotype was observed many times. This CDR3 is CASSLGQVGPFF. CDR3 DNA: TGTGCCAGCAGCTTGGGACAGGTGGGCCCGTTCTTC. The gene calls are TRBV5-6 and TRBJ2-1; TRBD1 is a possible D gene (6 bases). V gave up 0 bases and J gave up 15 bases, with 13 bases separating them. CDR1 and CDR2 (germline): SGHDT, YYEEEE. The CDR3 covers 12 residues.

This clonotype has a handful of counts. The chain employs TRBV29-1 and TRBJ1-3; D is unresolved. The germline V and J ends were trimmed by 4 bases and 4 bases, with 14 bases remaining between them. CDR3 length equals 14 residues. Germline V lookup: CDR1 SQVTM, CDR2 ANQGSEA. This CDR3 is CSVGFSGVGNTIYF. The CDR3 nucleotides read TGCAGCGTTGGATTTTCCGGGGTCGGAAACACCATATATTTT.

This clonotype occurred many times. This chain uses TRBV20-1 with TRBJ2-1, with 10 nucleotides matching TRBD2. The V and J ends lost 6 bases and 5 bases, in that order; junction bases with no gene match: 7. Germline V gene sequence: CDR1 DFQATT, CDR2 SNEGSKA (reference sequence). CDR3 size: 14 residues. CDR3 DNA sequence: TGCAGTGCGCAGATAGCGGGAGGTGACAATGAGCAGTTCTTC. It is translated as CSAQIAGGDNEQFF.

The table lists this clonotype with many counts. V is TRBV27 and J is TRBJ2-3, with 7 bases aligning to TRBD1. Germline V gene data show CDR1 as MNHEY and CDR2 as SMNVEV (reference sequence). J was trimmed by 7 bases and V by 3 bases; bases with no gene match: 10. The CDR3 is made up of 15 amino acids. The CDR3 loop is CASSFSGRGSNTQYF. For the CDR3, the DNA is TGTGCCAGCAGTTTCAGTGGCAGGGGGAGTAATACGCAGTATTTT.

Written as DNA, the CDR3 is TGCAGCGGGAAAACCGGGACAGGGCGATATCAAGCTTTCTTT. Translation: CSGKTGTGRYQAFF. This chain connects TRBV29-1 to TRBJ1-1, with 9 bases lining up with TRBD1. CDR1 is SQVTM and CDR2 is ANQGSEA in the germline V gene. The CDR3 loop spans 14 amino acids. The trim removed 7 bases at V and 9 bases at J, leaving 15 bases unmatched.

This clonotype appeared a few times. The V gene is TRBV20-1, the J gene TRBJ1-5, with D unclear. The CDR3 loop spans 15 amino acids. V lost 1 base to trimming and J lost 1 base, with 11 bases between them. The germline gives CDR1 DFQATT, CDR2 SNEGSKA (reference sequence). The DNA of the CDR3 is TGCAGTGCTAGAGTGGGTCTGTCAAGCAATCAGCCCCAGCATTTT. Translating gives CSARVGLSSNQPQHF.

J is TRBJ1-5 and V is TRBV7-2; possible D gene TRBD1, 5 bases. Trimming stripped 1 base from V and 6 bases from J, with 13 bases between. The CDR3 covers 15 residues. CDR1 is SGHTA, CDR2 FQGNSA, per germline. For the CDR3, the DNA is TGTGCCAGCAGCTTAGGGGCGGGCGGGGGTCAGCCCCAGCATTTT. This translates into CASSLGAGGGQPQHF.

This clonotype appeared a few times. The chain has TRBV7-9 and TRBJ2-3; TRBD2 agrees at 8 bases. The CDR3 consists of 13 residues. Germline loops: CDR1 SEHNR, CDR2 FQNEAQ (reference sequence). V was clipped by 9 bases and J by 6 bases; unmatched bases: 8. The CDR3 spells CASKPGGPDTQYF. The CDR3 DNA follows: TGTGCCAGTAAACCGGGGGGGCCCGATACGCAGTATTTT.